These 18 T cell receptor beta chains were sequenced from one sample in a study of response to subunit inactivated influenza vaccine. MiXCR was run by TCRdb on the RT-PCR reads, yielding one entry per CDR3 protein. The table shows a few hundred thousand distinct CDR3 sequences, with about 15% occurring only once. Sample: PBMCs from blood, taken 11 to 12 days after vaccination. These receptors all stem from a man in his forties or fifties who received an inactivated influenza vaccine.

Only a few counts were recorded for this clonotype. The V call is TRBV20-1, the J call TRBJ2-5; D is possibly TRBD1 (5 bases). V dropped 3 bases and J dropped 0 bases, with 14 bases sitting between them. The CDR3 runs 15 residues. CDR1 DFQATT and CDR2 SNEGSKA come from the germline V gene (reference sequence). The CDR3 spells CSARSDRLYQETQYF. The CDR3 DNA sequence: TGCAGTGCTAGGTCAGACAGATTGTACCAAGAGACCCAGTACTTC.

This clonotype has only a few counts. The J gene is TRBJ1-5, the V gene TRBV4-2, with D uncertain. The CDR3 length is 14 residues. The germline CDR1 and CDR2 sequences are LGHNA and YNFKEQ. V gave up 1 base and J gave up 4 bases, with 8 bases separating them. The CDR3 region is CASSQARENQPQHF. The CDR3 DNA follows: TGTGCCAGCAGCCAAGCCCGGGAAAATCAGCCCCAGCATTTT.

The chain couples TRBV24-1 to TRBJ2-1, with TRBD2 identical over 7 bases. CDR3 length: 15 residues. Germline CDR1 KGHDR, CDR2 SFDVKD. Trimming took 7 bases from V and 7 from J; bases not matched to a gene: 12. The CDR3 DNA follows: TGTGCCACCAGCCCCGGGCTGTTGGGGGGGAATGAGCAGTTCTTC. Residues: CATSPGLLGGNEQFF.

This chain links TRBV29-1 with TRBJ1-1; D possibly corresponds to TRBD1 (5 bases). The V gene's germline CDR1 is SQVTM and CDR2 ANQGSEA. The V and J ends lost 7 bases and 0 bases respectively, with 15 bases between them. The CDR3 has 14 residues. The CDR3 protein is CSGDGGPMNTEAFF. The CDR3 nucleotides read TGCAGCGGGGACGGGGGACCCATGAACACTGAAGCTTTCTTT.

The chain links TRBV4-3 to TRBJ1-5; D unclear. From germline, CDR1 is LGHNA and CDR2 YSLEER. Trimming pared 1 base from V and 3 bases from J, leaving 10 bases between. This CDR3 comprises 15 residues. DNA for the CDR3: TGCGCCAGCAGCCAAGGACTAGGACTCAATCAGCCCCAGCATTTT. Translated: CASSQGLGLNQPQHF.

A note on this clonotype: A single base separates this from a much larger clone, so it may be a read error. The chain carries TRBV25-1 and TRBJ2-2; TRBD1 aligns across 7 bases. CDR3 length equals 15 residues. Germline V gene sequence: CDR1 MGHDK, CDR2 SYGVNS. V shed 6 bases and J 1 base; nucleotides not matched to a gene: 5. The CDR3 DNA reads TGTGCCAGCAGGCCCGGGACAGTGAACACCGGGGAGCTGTTTTTT. It codes for CASRPGTVNTGELFF.

This clonotype was counted between two and nine times. This sequence joins TRBV11-1 and TRBJ1-2; the match to TRBD1 covers 7 bases. In germline, CDR1 is SGHAT, CDR2 FQDESV (reference sequence). The CDR3 consists of 12 residues. V lost 1 base to trimming and J lost 7 bases; unmatched junction nucleotides: 0. The CDR3 loop reads CASSLEGAGYTF. The CDR3 coding sequence is TGTGCCAGCAGCTTAGAGGGGGCTGGCTACACCTTC. Full variable domain (remainder filled in from reference TRBV11-1 and TRBJ1-2): EAEVAQSPRYKITEKSQAVAFWCDPISGHATLYWYRQILGQGPELLVQFQDESVVDDSQLPKDRFSAERLKGVDSTLKIQPAELGDSAMYLCASSLEGAGYTFGSGTRLTVV.

A few counts support this clonotype. This rearrangement joins TRBV20-1 to TRBJ2-7, with 7 positions matching TRBD2. The germline V gene encodes CDR1 DFQATT and CDR2 SNEGSKA (reference sequence). V shed 3 bases, J shed 0 bases, and the junction held 11 bases outside the gene matches. This CDR3 has 16 residues. As DNA, the CDR3 is TGCAGTGCTAGTAGTGCCCAGCGGGACTTCTCCTACGAGCAGTACTTC. Its translation: CSASSAQRDFSYEQYF.

This chain links TRBV5-1 with TRBJ1-1; 9 bases align to TRBD1. V lost 3 bases and J lost 4; bases outside the gene matches: 7. The germline V gene encodes CDR1 SGHRS and CDR2 YFSETQ. This CDR3 comprises 15 residues. The CDR3 spells CASSSRDRGGTEAFF. For the CDR3, the DNA is TGCGCCAGCAGCTCACGCGACAGGGGGGGCACTGAAGCTTTCTTT.

In this sample, this clonotype turned up a few times. The J gene is TRBJ2-1, the V gene TRBV5-6; tentatively, D is TRBD2 (5 bases). V was trimmed by 2 bases and J by 2 bases, leaving 11 bases between them. The CDR3 contains 15 residues. The germline gives CDR1 SGHDT, CDR2 YYEEEE. CDR3 nucleotide sequence: TGTGCCAGCAGCTTCTCGGGGAAAACCTACAATGAGCAGTTCTTC. Amino acid sequence: CASSFSGKTYNEQFF.

The sample holds a few counts of this clonotype. The V gene is TRBV12-3 or TRBV12-4, the J gene TRBJ1-6, with no clear D. This CDR3 comprises 16 residues. Trimming removed 6 bases at V and 0 bases at J, with 12 bases between. CDR3 region: CASSPGVGSYNSPLHF. The CDR3 DNA reads TGTGCCAGCAGCCCCGGGGTAGGCTCCTATAATTCACCCCTCCACTTT.

The V call is TRBV12-3 or TRBV12-4, the J call TRBJ1-2; D is perhaps TRBD1 (5 bases). The CDR3 totals 16 residues. The V gene lost 2 bases and the J gene lost 3 bases, with 16 bases spanning the gap. CDR3 nucleotides: TGTGCCAGCAGTTTATACGGTTCGGGGGACTACTATGGCTACACCTTC. Its protein product is CASSLYGSGDYYGYTF.

This sequence joins TRBV12-3 or TRBV12-4 and TRBJ2-3; the D is unclear. Trimming removed 0 bases at V and 9 bases at J, with 7 bases between. The CDR3 is 12 residues long. CDR3 bases: TGTGCCAGCAGTTTAGCGCGTAGAACGCAGTATTTT. This sequence encodes CASSLARRTQYF.

The sample holds a few counts of this clonotype. In DNA form, the CDR3 reads TGTGCCAGCAGCTTCGGACAGGGGATGGACTATGGCTACACCTTC. Protein sequence: CASSFGQGMDYGYTF. This rearrangement joins TRBV7-9 to TRBJ1-2; 9 bases are a match to TRBD1. The germline CDR1 and CDR2 sequences are SEHNR and FQNEAQ (reference sequence). This CDR3 has 15 residues. V lost 3 bases to trimming and J lost 3 bases; unmatched junction nucleotides: 5.

This clonotype was seen a handful of times. The chain joins TRBV28 to TRBJ2-2; D is ambiguous. Deletions cut 6 bases from V and 7 bases from J, with 9 bases between. The CDR3 covers 12 residues. The germline gives CDR1 MDHEN, CDR2 SYDVKM. The chain's CDR3 is CASRPSHGELFF. In DNA, the CDR3 is TGTGCCAGCAGGCCAAGCCACGGGGAGCTGTTTTTT.

CDR3 in amino acids: CASSLEGWTEAFF. The CDR3 DNA is TGTGCCAGCAGTTTAGAGGGTTGGACTGAAGCTTTCTTT. The chain uses TRBV12-3 or TRBV12-4 and TRBJ1-1; D is undetermined. This CDR3 has 13 residues. Between the trimmed V and J ends, which lost 1 base and 5 bases, there was a span of 8 bases.

The chain joins TRBV20-1 to TRBJ2-7; 14 bases agree with TRBD2. V lost 1 base to trimming and J lost 1 base; unmatched junction nucleotides: 0. CDR3 length equals 15 residues. Looked up from germline, CDR1 is DFQATT and CDR2 is SNEGSKA (reference sequence). The chain's CDR3 is CSARGTSGRSYEQYF. The CDR3 bases are TGCAGTGCTAGAGGGACTAGCGGGAGGTCCTACGAGCAGTACTTC.

The chain links TRBV7-2 to TRBJ1-6; D gene uncertain. Per germline, CDR1 SGHTA and CDR2 FQGNSA. V shed 1 base and J shed 9 bases, with 10 bases lying between them. The CDR3 consists of 14 residues. This chain's CDR3 is CASSLDWPASPLHF. DNA of the CDR3: TGTGCCAGCAGCTTAGATTGGCCAGCTTCACCCCTCCACTTT.